Following are 23 T cell receptor beta chains from one sample sequenced in a study of cytomegalovirus exposure and HLA in healthy donors. Primers for the PCR totalled 60 Vbeta and 13 Jbeta. Produced via immunoSEQ multiplex PCR; TCRdb's table is partial and in-frame only. This repertoire shows 100,000 or so clones, more than 80% found once; its top ten account for about 3.8%. Sequences were obtained from PBMCs. The receptors here all came from a man under 40 in good health and CMV-seronegative.

CDR3 residues: CASSLSPSGRREQYF. For the CDR3, the DNA is TGTGCCAGCAGTTTATCGCCTAGCGGGAGACGCGAGCAGTACTTC. The chain uses TRBV27 and TRBJ2-7; 10 positions agree with TRBD2. The junction had 5 bases not matched to a gene; V was cut back by 0 bases and J by 6 bases. The CDR3 extends over 15 amino acids. Germline V gene sequence: CDR1 MNHEY, CDR2 SMNVEV (reference sequence).

The genes are TRBV7-9 and TRBJ2-5, with 7 bases aligning to TRBD2. Unmatched junction bases numbered 13, after V lost 2 bases and J lost 7 bases. The germline gives CDR1 SEHNR, CDR2 FQNEAQ (reference sequence). This CDR3 spans 16 amino acids. As DNA, the CDR3 is TGTGCCAGCAGCTTAAGGCTAGCGGTGGAACTTGGGACCCAGTACTTC. Translating it yields CASSLRLAVELGTQYF.

The V gene is TRBV5-1, the J gene TRBJ2-2; D is unclear. V lost 4 bases and J lost 6, with 10 bases in between. Germline V gene data show CDR1 as SGHRS and CDR2 as YFSETQ. The CDR3 is 13 amino acids. The CDR3 spells CASSIRSPGELFF. CDR3 nucleotides: TGCGCCAGCAGCATTAGAAGCCCCGGGGAGCTGTTTTTT.

The chain uses TRBV5-4 and TRBJ2-2, with D possibly being TRBD2 (5 bases). The CDR3 has 16 amino acids. CDR1 SGHNT and CDR2 YYREEE come from the germline V gene (reference sequence). V was cut by 0 bases and J by 4 bases, with 13 bases left in between. CDR3 in amino acids: CASSLAGVGVTGELFF. The CDR3 DNA sequence: TGTGCCAGCAGCTTGGCCGGGGTGGGAGTCACCGGGGAGCTGTTTTTT. The full variable domain, rest sourced from reference TRBV5-4 and TRBJ2-2, is ETGVTQSPTHLIKTRGQQVTLRCSSQSGHNTVSWYQQALGQGPQFIFQYYREEENGRGNFPPRFSGLQFPNYSSELNVNALELDDSALYLCASSLAGVGVTGELFFGEGSRLTVL.

V usage is TRBV5-1 and J usage is TRBJ1-5; D ambiguous. The CDR3 has 13 amino acids. The V and J ends lost 0 bases and 4 bases respectively, with 5 bases between them. Per germline, CDR1 SGHRS and CDR2 YFSETQ. DNA for the CDR3: TGCGCCAGCAGCTTGGGGGCAAATCAGCCCCAGCATTTT. This sequence encodes CASSLGANQPQHF.

This clone was found a few times. The chain joins TRBV28 to TRBJ1-2, with 7 positions matching TRBD1. The V gene's germline CDR1 is MDHEN and CDR2 SYDVKM. The CDR3 length is 15 residues. V was pared by 5 bases and J by 1 base, with 7 bases of the junction left unmatched. The CDR3 region has the DNA TGTGCCAGCAGTACCTCGACAGGGCATAACTATGGCTACACCTTC. Protein: CASSTSTGHNYGYTF.

The chain carries TRBV27 and TRBJ2-1; tentative D call: TRBD2 (5 bases). V dropped 6 bases and J dropped 6 bases, with 18 bases sitting between them. The CDR3 covers 15 residues. Looked up from germline, CDR1 is MNHEY and CDR2 is SMNVEV (reference sequence). The CDR3 protein is CASSPRRGSINEQFF. CDR3 DNA sequence: TGTGCCAGCAGCCCCCGGCGAGGGAGTATCAATGAGCAGTTCTTC.

This chain uses TRBV14 with TRBJ1-6, with unresolved D. The CDR3 has 13 amino acids. Trimming pared 3 bases from V and 6 bases from J, leaving 6 bases between. Germline CDR1 is SGHDN and CDR2 is FVKESK. CDR3 amino acids: CASSQWPNSPLHF. CDR3 DNA sequence: TGTGCCAGCAGCCAGTGGCCTAATTCACCCCTCCACTTT. The full variable domain, with the rest looked up from reference TRBV14 and TRBJ1-6, is EAGVTQFPSHSVIEKGQTVTLRCDPISGHDNLYWYRRVMGKEIKFLLHFVKESKQDESGMPNNRFLAERTGGTYSTLKVQPAELEDSGVYFCASSQWPNSPLHFGNGTRLTVT.

A few counts support this clone. The V call is TRBV25-1, the J call TRBJ2-7, with TRBD1 as a possible D gene (6 bases). The germline V and J ends were trimmed by 10 bases and 7 bases, with 11 bases remaining between them. Per the germline V gene, CDR1 is MGHDK and CDR2 is SYGVNS. CDR3 length: 10 amino acids. The CDR3 DNA sequence: TGTGCCACAGGGGAGTGGGAGCAGTACTTC. Its translation: CATGEWEQYF.

The genes are TRBV4-2 and TRBJ2-1; TRBD2 matches at 8 bases. This CDR3 has 15 amino acids. Germline loops: CDR1 LGHNA, CDR2 YNFKEQ. Trimming removed 0 bases from V and 10 bases from J; junction bases left unmatched: 8. This chain's CDR3 is CASSQEWIAGREQFF. In nucleotides, the CDR3 is TGTGCCAGCAGCCAAGAGTGGATAGCGGGACGAGAGCAGTTCTTC.

This clone was seen more than once but under ten times. The chain has TRBV6-1 and TRBJ2-5; no reliable D call. Trimming took off 4 bases at V and 1 base at J, with 7 bases between the two ends. Germline V CDR1 and CDR2: MNHNS, SASEGT. This CDR3 is built from 13 residues. The CDR3 is CASSVPVQETQYF. CDR3 coding DNA: TGTGCCAGCAGTGTTCCAGTCCAAGAGACCCAGTACTTC.

The chain joins TRBV6-1 to TRBJ2-2; unclear D gene. Germline CDR1 is MNHNS and CDR2 is SASEGT. The V end lost 5 bases, the J end lost 0 bases, and 7 bases lay between the germline ends. The CDR3 length is 14 residues. The chain's CDR3 is CASSKTPNTGELFF. Written as DNA, the CDR3 is TGTGCCAGCAGTAAGACACCGAACACCGGGGAGCTGTTTTTT.

This sequence joins TRBV5-1 and TRBJ2-3, with TRBD2 as a possible D gene (6 bases). This CDR3 has 15 residues. The germline gives CDR1 SGHRS, CDR2 YFSETQ. V lost 1 base and J lost 2, with 11 bases in between. CDR3 nucleotide sequence: TGCGCCAGCAGCTTGATGGGACTGCTCACAGATACGCAGTATTTT. As protein: CASSLMGLLTDTQYF.

The chain uses TRBV6-5 and TRBJ1-2; D gene ambiguous. Per germline, CDR1 MNHEY and CDR2 SVGAGI. V was clipped by 6 bases and J by 1 base, with 6 bases between them. The CDR3 has 12 amino acids. The CDR3 loop is CASSSYNYGYTF. CDR3 nucleotide sequence: TGTGCCAGCAGCTCCTATAACTATGGCTACACCTTC.

The genes are TRBV29-1 and TRBJ2-2; 9 bases are shared with TRBD1. Looked up from germline, CDR1 is SQVTM and CDR2 is ANQGSEA. The V segment lost 8 bases and the J segment 3 bases; nucleotides outside the gene matches: 4. This CDR3 comprises 13 residues. This CDR3 reads CSFRDRDTGELFF. The CDR3 DNA sequence: TGCAGCTTCCGGGACAGGGACACCGGGGAGCTGTTTTTT.

This sequence joins TRBV9 and TRBJ2-1, with D tentatively TRBD2 (5 bases). The CDR3 is 15 amino acids. V shed 0 bases and J shed 9 bases, with 16 bases lying between them. Germline V CDR1 and CDR2: SGDLS, YYNGEE. CDR3 nucleotides: TGTGCCAGCAGCGTAGGAAGCGGACTCGAGAGTGAGCAGTTCTTC. As protein: CASSVGSGLESEQFF.

The chain couples TRBV14 to TRBJ2-7; 12 bases line up with TRBD1. Germline CDR1 is SGHDN and CDR2 is FVKESK. With 4 bases clipped from V and 3 bases from J, the junction kept 4 bases outside the gene matches. The CDR3 extends over 15 amino acids. This CDR3 reads CASSRGDRGLYEQYF. DNA for the CDR3: TGTGCCAGCAGCCGGGGGGACAGGGGGCTCTACGAGCAGTACTTC.

The chain recombines TRBV30 with TRBJ1-5; 7 bases line up with TRBD1. In germline, CDR1 is GTSNPN, CDR2 SVGIG (reference sequence). The CDR3 totals 13 residues. J lost 0 bases, V lost 4 bases, and 0 bases had no gene match. CDR3 DNA sequence: TGTGCCTGGAACAGGGGTAGCAATCAGCCCCAGCATTTT. Its translation: CAWNRGSNQPQHF.

The chain is built from TRBV5-8 and TRBJ1-2; TRBD1 might be the D (5 bases). The germline V and J ends were trimmed by 5 bases and 5 bases, with 16 bases remaining between them. This CDR3 has 14 amino acids. Germline V lookup: CDR1 SGHTS, CDR2 YDEGEE. CDR3: CASSQGLPLYGYTF. Here the CDR3 DNA reads TGTGCCAGCAGTCAGGGCTTACCCTTATATGGCTACACCTTC.

This sequence joins TRBV4-1 and TRBJ1-5; perhaps TRBD1 as D (5 bases). Looked up from germline, CDR1 is MGHRA and CDR2 is YSYEKL. The CDR3 length is 15 residues. Trimming cost V 0 bases and J 1 base, with 7 bases left between them. The CDR3 DNA sequence: TGCGCCAGCAGCCAAGACAAGGGGAGCAATCAGCCCCAGCATTTT. The encoded protein is CASSQDKGSNQPQHF.

The sample holds one count of this clone. The CDR3 protein is CAWSVPVSVNEQFF. DNA for the CDR3: TGTGCCTGGAGTGTACCGGTTAGCGTAAATGAGCAGTTCTTC. This rearrangement joins TRBV30 to TRBJ2-1; D is possibly TRBD2 (5 bases). V lost 0 bases and J lost 7, with 13 bases in between. CDR1 is GTSNPN, CDR2 SVGIG, per germline (reference sequence). CDR3 length: 14 residues.

The chain uses TRBV6-4 and TRBJ2-7, with 7 bases identical to TRBD1. Per germline, CDR1 MRHNA and CDR2 SNTAGT. CDR3 length equals 19 residues. Trimming cost V 2 bases and J 0 bases; bases outside gene matches: 16. The CDR3 here is CASSDPYTLGQPYSYEQYF. The CDR3 DNA reads as TGTGCCAGCAGTGACCCTTACACTTTGGGACAGCCCTACTCCTACGAGCAGTACTTC.

The chain carries TRBV10-3 and TRBJ2-3, with 8 bases that match TRBD1. Germline CDR1 reads ENHRY; CDR2 reads SYGVKD. J gave up 5 bases and V 3 bases, and 7 bases lay outside the gene matches. The CDR3 contains 15 residues. In DNA, the CDR3 is TGTGCCATCAGTGATCCACAGGGGGGCAAAGATACGCAGTATTTT. It codes for CAISDPQGGKDTQYF.